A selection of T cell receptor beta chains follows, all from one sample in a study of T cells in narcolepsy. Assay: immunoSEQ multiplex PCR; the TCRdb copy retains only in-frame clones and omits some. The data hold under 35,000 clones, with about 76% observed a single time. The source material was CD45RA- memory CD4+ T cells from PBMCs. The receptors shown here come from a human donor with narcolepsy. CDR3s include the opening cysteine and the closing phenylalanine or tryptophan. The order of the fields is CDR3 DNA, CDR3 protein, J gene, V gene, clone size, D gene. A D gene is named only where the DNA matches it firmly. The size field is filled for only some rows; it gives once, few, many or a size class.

CDR3nt: TGTGCCACCTCAAGGGGAGGCGGAAACTATGGCTACACCTTC
CDR3aa: CATSRGGGNYGYTF
j_gene: TRBJ1-2
v_gene: TRBV15
abundance: .
d_gene: .

CDR3nt: TGTGCCAGCTCACCAGTCGGGAGCTCCTACAATGAGCAGTTCTTC
CDR3aa: CASSPVGSSYNEQFF
j_gene: TRBJ2-1
v_gene: TRBV18
abundance: .
d_gene: .

CDR3nt: TGTGCCAGCTCACCCCACCGTCAAAACGAGCAGTACTTC
CDR3aa: CASSPHRQNEQYF
j_gene: TRBJ2-7
v_gene: TRBV18
abundance: few
d_gene: .

CDR3nt: TGTGCCAGCAGTTACACAGGGAACGAGCAGTACTTC
CDR3aa: CASSYTGNEQYF
j_gene: TRBJ2-7
v_gene: TRBV6-5
abundance: .
d_gene: .

CDR3nt: TGCAGCGTTGATTTGGCGGGCTACGAGCAGTACTTC
CDR3aa: CSVDLAGYEQYF
j_gene: TRBJ2-7
v_gene: TRBV29-1
abundance: .
d_gene: .

CDR3nt: TGTGCCAGCACCCTAGACAGGGGTTTTAGCGGGACTGAAGCTTTCTTT
CDR3aa: CASTLDRGFSGTEAFF
j_gene: TRBJ1-1
v_gene: TRBV21-1
abundance: few
d_gene: .

CDR3nt: TGTGCCAGCAGCTCCCCTGGCAGCTCTGGAAACACCATATATTTT
CDR3aa: CASSSPGSSGNTIYF
j_gene: TRBJ1-3
v_gene: TRBV7-2
abundance: .
d_gene: .

CDR3nt: TGTGCCAGCAGCTCGCGAACAGAGCACTATGGCTACACCTTC
CDR3aa: CASSSRTEHYGYTF
j_gene: TRBJ1-2
v_gene: TRBV7-2
abundance: .
d_gene: .

CDR3nt: TGTGCCAGCAGCCAATATGTACGGGACAACCCACGCACAGATACGCAGTATTTT
CDR3aa: CASSQYVRDNPRTDTQYF
j_gene: TRBJ2-3
v_gene: TRBV14
abundance: .
d_gene: .

CDR3nt: TGTGCCACCAGCAGAGAATGGGGGGTAGCCAAAAACATTCAGTACTTC
CDR3aa: CATSREWGVAKNIQYF
j_gene: TRBJ2-4
v_gene: TRBV15
abundance: .
d_gene: .

CDR3nt: TGTGCCACCAGAGGGGACAGAAACTATGGCTACACCTTC
CDR3aa: CATRGDRNYGYTF
j_gene: TRBJ1-2
v_gene: TRBV2
abundance: once
d_gene: TRBD1

CDR3nt: TGTGCCTGGAGGAGGGGGCGAACCAGGGTTGGGGCCAACGTCCTGACTTTC
CDR3aa: CAWRRGRTRVGANVLTF
j_gene: TRBJ2-6
v_gene: TRBV30
abundance: .
d_gene: TRBD1

CDR3nt: TGTGCCAGCAGCCCTTACCCACAGGGGGCAGGATCTGGAAACACCATATATTTT
CDR3aa: CASSPYPQGAGSGNTIYF
j_gene: TRBJ1-3
v_gene: TRBV7-6
abundance: .
d_gene: TRBD1

CDR3nt: TGTGCCAGCGGACAGGGGAATCCCCTCAATCAGCCCCAGCATTTT
CDR3aa: CASGQGNPLNQPQHF
j_gene: TRBJ1-5
v_gene: TRBV2
abundance: .
d_gene: TRBD1